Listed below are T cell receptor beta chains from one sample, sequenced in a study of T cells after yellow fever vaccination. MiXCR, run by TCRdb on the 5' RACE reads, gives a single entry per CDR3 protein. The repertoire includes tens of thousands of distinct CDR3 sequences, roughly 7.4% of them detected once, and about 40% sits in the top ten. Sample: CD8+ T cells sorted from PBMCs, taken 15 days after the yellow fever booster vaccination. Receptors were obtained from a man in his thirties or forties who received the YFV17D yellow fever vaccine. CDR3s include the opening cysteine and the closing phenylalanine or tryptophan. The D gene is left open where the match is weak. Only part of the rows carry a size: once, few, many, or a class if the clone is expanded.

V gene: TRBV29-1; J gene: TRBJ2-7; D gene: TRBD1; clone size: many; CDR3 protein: CSVGQSYEQYF; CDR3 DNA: TGCAGCGTGGGACAGTCCTACGAGCAGTACTTC
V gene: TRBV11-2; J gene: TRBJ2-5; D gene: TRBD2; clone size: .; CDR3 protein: CASSGERGAGETQYF; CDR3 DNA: TGTGCCAGCAGCGGGGAGCGGGGTGCGGGAGAGACCCAGTACTTC
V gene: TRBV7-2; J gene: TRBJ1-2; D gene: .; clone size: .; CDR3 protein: CASSFGSWDEHGYTF; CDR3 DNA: TGTGCCAGCAGCTTCGGGTCGTGGGACGAACATGGCTACACCTTC
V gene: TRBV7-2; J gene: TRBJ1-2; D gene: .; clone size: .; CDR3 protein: CASSFGYGYTF; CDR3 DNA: TGTGCCAGCAGCTTTGGCTATGGCTACACCTTC
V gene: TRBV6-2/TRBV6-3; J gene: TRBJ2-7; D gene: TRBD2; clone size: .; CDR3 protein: CASSQLADKPYEQYF; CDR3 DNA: TGTGCCAGCAGTCAACTAGCGGACAAACCCTACGAGCAGTACTTC
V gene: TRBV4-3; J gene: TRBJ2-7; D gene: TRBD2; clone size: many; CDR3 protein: CASSQGTSGRFPPYEQYF; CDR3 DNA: TGCGCCAGCAGCCAAGGGACTAGCGGGAGATTTCCTCCCTACGAGCAGTACTTC
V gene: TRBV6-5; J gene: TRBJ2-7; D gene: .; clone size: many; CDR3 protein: CASSYHQLGFSYEQYF; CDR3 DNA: TGTGCCAGCAGTTACCACCAACTCGGGTTCTCCTACGAGCAGTACTTC
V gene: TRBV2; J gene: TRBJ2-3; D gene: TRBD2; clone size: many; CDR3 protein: CASILPLWREGRDTQYF; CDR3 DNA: TGTGCCAGTATCCTACCCTTGTGGCGGGAGGGCCGGGATACGCAGTATTTT
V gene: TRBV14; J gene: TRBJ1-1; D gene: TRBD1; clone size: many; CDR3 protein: CASSQENQGATEAFF; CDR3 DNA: TGTGCCAGCAGCCAAGAAAATCAGGGGGCCACTGAAGCTTTCTTT
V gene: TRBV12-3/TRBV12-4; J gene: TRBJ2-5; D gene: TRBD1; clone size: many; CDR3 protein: CASSSTGAGAGETQYF; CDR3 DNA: TGTGCCAGCAGTTCTACAGGGGCCGGCGCGGGTGAGACCCAGTACTTC
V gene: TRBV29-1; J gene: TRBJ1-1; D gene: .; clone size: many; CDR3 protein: CSVEEEVNTEAFF; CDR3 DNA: TGCAGCGTTGAGGAGGAAGTGAACACTGAAGCTTTCTTT
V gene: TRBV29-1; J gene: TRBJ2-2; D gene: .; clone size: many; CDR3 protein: CSGVRATGELFF; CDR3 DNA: TGCAGCGGTGTAAGGGCCACCGGGGAGCTGTTTTTT
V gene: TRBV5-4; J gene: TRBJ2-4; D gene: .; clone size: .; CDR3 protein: CASSFYGAPKNIQYF; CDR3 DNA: TGTGCCAGCAGCTTCTATGGGGCCCCTAAGAACATTCAGTACTTC
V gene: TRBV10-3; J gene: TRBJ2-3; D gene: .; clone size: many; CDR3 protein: CAISVEGGSSDTQYF; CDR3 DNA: TGTGCCATCAGTGTTGAGGGAGGATCTTCAGATACGCAGTATTTT
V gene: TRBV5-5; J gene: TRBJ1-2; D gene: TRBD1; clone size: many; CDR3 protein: CASSWGSGGHGYTF; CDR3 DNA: TGTGCCAGCAGCTGGGGATCAGGGGGCCATGGCTACACCTTC
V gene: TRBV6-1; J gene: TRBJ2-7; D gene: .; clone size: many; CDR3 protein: CASSERAPTYEQYF; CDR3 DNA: TGTGCCAGCAGTGAAAGGGCACCCACCTACGAGCAGTACTTC
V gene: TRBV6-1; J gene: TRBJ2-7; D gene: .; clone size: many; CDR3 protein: CASTPIGAAYEQYF; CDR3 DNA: TGTGCCAGCACCCCGATAGGGGCTGCCTACGAGCAGTACTTC
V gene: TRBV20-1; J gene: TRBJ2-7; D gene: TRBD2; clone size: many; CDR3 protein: CSASALAGGGEQYF; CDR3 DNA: TGCAGTGCTAGTGCACTAGCGGGAGGGGGGGAGCAGTACTTC
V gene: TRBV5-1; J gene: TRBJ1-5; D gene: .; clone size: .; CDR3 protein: CASSSDGDGGQPQHF; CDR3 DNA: TGCGCCAGCAGCTCGGACGGTGATGGAGGTCAGCCCCAGCATTTT
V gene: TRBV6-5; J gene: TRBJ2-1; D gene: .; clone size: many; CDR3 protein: CASSWGSYNEQFF; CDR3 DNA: TGTGCCAGCAGTTGGGGCTCCTACAATGAGCAGTTCTTC
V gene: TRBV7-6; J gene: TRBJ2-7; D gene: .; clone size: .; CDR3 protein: CASSLEDGGPEQYF; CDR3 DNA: TGTGCCAGCAGCTTAGAGGACGGAGGGCCGGAGCAGTACTTC
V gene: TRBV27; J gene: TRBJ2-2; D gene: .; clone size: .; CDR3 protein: CASSLYGLGGELFF; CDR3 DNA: TGTGCCAGCAGTTTATATGGGTTGGGCGGGGAGCTGTTTTTT
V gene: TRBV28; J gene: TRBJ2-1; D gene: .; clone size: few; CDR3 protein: CASRRNEQFF; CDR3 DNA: TGTGCCAGCCGTCGCAATGAGCAGTTCTTC
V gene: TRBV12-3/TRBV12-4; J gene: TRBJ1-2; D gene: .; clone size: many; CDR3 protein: CASSPDRYGYTF; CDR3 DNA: TGTGCCAGCAGTCCGGACAGATATGGCTACACCTTC
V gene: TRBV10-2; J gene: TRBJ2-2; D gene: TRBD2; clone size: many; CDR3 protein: CASRTLAGYTGELFF; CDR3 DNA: TGCGCCAGCAGGACACTAGCGGGGTACACCGGGGAGCTGTTTTTT
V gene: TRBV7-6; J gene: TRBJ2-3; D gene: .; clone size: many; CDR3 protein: CASSFSGVLFTDTQYF; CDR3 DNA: TGTGCCAGCAGCTTTAGCGGAGTCCTCTTCACAGATACGCAGTATTTT
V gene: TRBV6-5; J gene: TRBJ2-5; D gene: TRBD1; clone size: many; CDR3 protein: CASATGSRQAQYF; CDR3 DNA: TGTGCCAGTGCGACAGGGTCAAGACAGGCCCAGTACTTC
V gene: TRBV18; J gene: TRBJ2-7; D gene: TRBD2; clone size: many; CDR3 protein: CASSITTAGTRTEQYF; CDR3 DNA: TGTGCCAGCTCAATTACCACGGCCGGGACTAGAACCGAGCAGTACTTC
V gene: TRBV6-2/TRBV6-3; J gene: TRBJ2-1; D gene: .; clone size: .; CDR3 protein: CASSSGNNEQFF; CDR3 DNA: TGTGCCAGCAGTTCCGGGAATAATGAGCAGTTCTTC
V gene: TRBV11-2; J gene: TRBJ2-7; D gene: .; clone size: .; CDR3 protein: CASSLGHYYEQYF; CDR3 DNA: TGTGCCAGCAGCTTAGGGCATTACTACGAGCAGTACTTC
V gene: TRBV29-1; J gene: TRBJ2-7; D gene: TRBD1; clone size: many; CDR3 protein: CSVEDPRQGASYEQYF; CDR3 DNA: TGCAGCGTTGAAGACCCGAGGCAGGGGGCTTCCTACGAGCAGTACTTC
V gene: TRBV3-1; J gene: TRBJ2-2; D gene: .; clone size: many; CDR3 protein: CASSQERLHTGELFF; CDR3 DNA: TGTGCCAGCAGCCAAGAGAGATTGCACACCGGGGAGCTGTTTTTT
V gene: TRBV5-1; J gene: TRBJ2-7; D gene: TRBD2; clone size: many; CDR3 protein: CASSQGTSGDEQYF; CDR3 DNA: TGCGCCAGCAGCCAGGGGACTAGCGGTGATGAGCAGTACTTC
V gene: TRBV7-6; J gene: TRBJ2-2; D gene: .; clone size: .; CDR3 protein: CASSPLGDTGELFF; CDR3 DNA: TGTGCCAGCAGCCCACTGGGGGACACCGGGGAGCTGTTTTTT
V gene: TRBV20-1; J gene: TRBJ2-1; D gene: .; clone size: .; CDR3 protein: CSADGDSLGLGSYNEQFF; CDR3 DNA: TGCAGTGCTGATGGGGACAGTTTGGGACTAGGCTCCTACAATGAGCAGTTCTTC
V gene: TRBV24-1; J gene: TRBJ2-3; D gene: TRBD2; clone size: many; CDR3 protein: CATSDRLAGVTDTQYF; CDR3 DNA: TGTGCCACCAGTGACCGACTAGCGGGCGTCACAGATACGCAGTATTTT
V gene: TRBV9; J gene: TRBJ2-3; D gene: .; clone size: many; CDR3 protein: CASSPYKARDTQYF; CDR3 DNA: TGTGCCAGCAGCCCCTATAAAGCTCGAGATACGCAGTATTTT
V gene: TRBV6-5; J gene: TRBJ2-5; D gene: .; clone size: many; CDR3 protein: CASSYSDRLGTETQYF; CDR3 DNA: TGTGCCAGCAGTTACTCCGACAGGCTCGGCACTGAGACCCAGTACTTC
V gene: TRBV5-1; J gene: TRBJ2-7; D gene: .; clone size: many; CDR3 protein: CASSTTGPYEQYF; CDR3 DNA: TGCGCCAGCAGCACGACAGGACCCTACGAGCAGTACTTC
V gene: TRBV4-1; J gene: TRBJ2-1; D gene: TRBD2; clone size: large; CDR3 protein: CASSRKTSGQLTNEQFF; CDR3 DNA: TGCGCCAGCAGCCGGAAGACTAGCGGTCAGCTAACCAATGAGCAGTTCTTC
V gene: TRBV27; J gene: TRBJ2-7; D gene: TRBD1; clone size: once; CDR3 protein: CASRSGTGAPTYEQYF; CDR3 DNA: TGTGCCAGTCGCTCCGGGACAGGGGCCCCTACCTACGAGCAGTACTTC
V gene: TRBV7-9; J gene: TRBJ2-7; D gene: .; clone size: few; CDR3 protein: CASSVTGFYEQYF; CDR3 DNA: TGTGCCAGCAGCGTCACAGGGTTTTACGAGCAGTACTTC
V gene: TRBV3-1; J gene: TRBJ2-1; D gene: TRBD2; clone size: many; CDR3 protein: CASSQDSGLAGAQEQFF; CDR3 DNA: TGTGCCAGCAGCCAAGATAGTGGGCTAGCGGGAGCTCAGGAGCAGTTCTTC
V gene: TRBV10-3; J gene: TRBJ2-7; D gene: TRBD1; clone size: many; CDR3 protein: CAIKDAGTGASEQYF; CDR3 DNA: TGTGCCATCAAAGACGCCGGGACAGGGGCATCCGAGCAGTACTTC